These 7 T cell receptor beta chains were sequenced from one sample in a study of blood T cells in healthy people across ages. Sample-barcoded 5' priming and a J-beta primer mix drove a second PCR of about 6 to 12 cycles. TCRdb reanalysed the 5' RACE reads using MiXCR and keeps one entry per CDR3 protein. The data contain fewer than 700,000 distinct CDR3 sequences, roughly 43% of them singletons. Source material: blood. These TCRs come from a man aged 80 or over in good health.

This clonotype was seen only a few times. The chain recombines TRBV5-1 with TRBJ2-1, with D unclear. The V end was cut by 1 base, the J end by 2 bases, with 13 bases between. This CDR3 has 16 amino acids. CDR1 and CDR2 from the germline V gene are SGHRS and YFSETQ. Written as DNA, the CDR3 is TGCGCCAGCAGCTTGACCTCAGGCACCCCCTACAATGAGCAGTTCTTC. Encoded protein: CASSLTSGTPYNEQFF.

This chain joins TRBV6-2 or TRBV6-3 and TRBJ2-3, with D possibly called TRBD1 or TRBD2 (7 bases each). The germline CDR1 and CDR2 sequences are MNHEY and SVGEGT. Trimming stripped 6 bases from V and 4 bases from J, with 14 bases between. This CDR3 comprises 14 residues. CDR3 DNA: TGTGCCAGCAGCAAGACAGGGAGGGCAGATACGCAGTATTTT. Residues: CASSKTGRADTQYF.

The CDR3 protein is CASSFGLAGTQYF. The CDR3 DNA sequence: TGTGCCAGCAGTTTCGGACTAGCGGGGACCCAGTACTTC. The chain combines TRBV27 with TRBJ2-5; 11 bases map to TRBD2. After removal of 3 bases from V and 7 bases from J, the junction contained 1 base not matched to a gene. The CDR3 contains 13 residues. CDR1 is MNHEY and CDR2 is SMNVEV in the germline V gene (reference sequence).

A few counts support this clonotype. This rearrangement joins TRBV4-3 to TRBJ2-7; 8 bases fit TRBD1. Germline trimming cut 3 bases from V and 2 bases from J; bases unmatched to any gene: 6. CDR3 length: 15 amino acids. From germline, CDR1 is LGHNA and CDR2 YSLEER. This CDR3 reads CASSQASGQAYEQYF. The CDR3, as DNA: TGCGCCAGCAGCCAGGCTTCGGGACAGGCCTACGAGCAGTACTTC.

This clonotype came up many times. A clone one base away is much larger, so this may be a read error. This chain joins TRBV3-1 and TRBJ2-1; TRBD2 matches 8 bases. Trimming removed 5 bases from V and 5 bases from J; junction bases left unmatched: 5. This CDR3 is built from 14 residues. From germline, CDR1 is LGHDT and CDR2 YNNKEL (reference sequence). CDR3 DNA sequence: TGTGCCAGCAGCGTCACTAGCGGAGACAATGAGCAGTTCTTC. It codes for CASSVTSGDNEQFF.

The chain carries TRBV20-1 and TRBJ2-7; D unresolved. CDR1 is DFQATT, CDR2 SNEGSKA, per germline (reference sequence). This CDR3 is built from 15 residues. V dropped 6 bases and J dropped 7 bases, with 25 bases sitting between them. CDR3 amino acids: CSALNRRSGYNEQYF. The CDR3 DNA reads TGCAGTGCCCTAAACCGGAGATCTGGTTACAATGAGCAGTACTTC.

In its sample, this clonotype was seen a few times. The genes are TRBV27 and TRBJ1-2, with TRBD1 matching 8 bases. The CDR3 loop spans 14 amino acids. Germline lookup yields CDR1 MNHEY and CDR2 SMNVEV (reference sequence). The V and J ends lost 6 bases and 8 bases, in that order; junction bases with no gene match: 11. The CDR3 region is CASRLMGQVSGYTF. For the CDR3, the DNA is TGTGCCAGCAGACTAATGGGACAGGTTAGCGGCTACACCTTC.